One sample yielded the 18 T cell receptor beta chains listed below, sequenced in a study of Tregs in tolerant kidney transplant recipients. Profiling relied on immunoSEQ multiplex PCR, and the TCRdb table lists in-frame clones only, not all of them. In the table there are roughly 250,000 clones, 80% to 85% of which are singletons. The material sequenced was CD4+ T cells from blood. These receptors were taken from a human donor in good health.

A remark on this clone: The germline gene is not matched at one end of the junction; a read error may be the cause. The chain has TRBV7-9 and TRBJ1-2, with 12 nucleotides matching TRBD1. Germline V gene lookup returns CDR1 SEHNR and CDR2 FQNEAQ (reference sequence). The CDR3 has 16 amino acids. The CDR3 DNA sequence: TGTGCCAGCAGCTCCTCCGGGACAGGGGGCAACTCTGGCTACACCTTC. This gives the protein CASSSSGTGGNSGYTF. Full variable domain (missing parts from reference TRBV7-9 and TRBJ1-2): DTGVSQNPRHKITKRGQNVTFRCDPISEHNRLYWYRQTLGQGPEFLTYFQNEAQLEKSRLLSDRFSAERPKGSFSTLEIQRTEQGDSAMYLCASSSSGTGGNSGYTFGSGTRLTVV.

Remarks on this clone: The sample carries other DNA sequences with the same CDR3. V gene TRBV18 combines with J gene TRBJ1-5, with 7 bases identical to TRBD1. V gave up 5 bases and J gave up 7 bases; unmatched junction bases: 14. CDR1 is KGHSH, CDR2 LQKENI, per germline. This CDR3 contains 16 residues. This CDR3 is CASSSGQRAGGQPQHF. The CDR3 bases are TGTGCCAGCTCATCGGGACAGCGTGCGGGGGGGCAGCCCCAGCATTTT.

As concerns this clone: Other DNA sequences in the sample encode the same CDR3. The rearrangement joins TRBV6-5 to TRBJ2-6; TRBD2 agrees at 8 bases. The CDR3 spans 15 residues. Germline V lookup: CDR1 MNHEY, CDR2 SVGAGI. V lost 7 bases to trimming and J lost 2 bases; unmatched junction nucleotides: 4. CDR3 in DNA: TGTGCCAGCAACTCCGGGGGGGCTGGGGCCAACGTCCTGACTTTC. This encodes CASNSGGAGANVLTF.

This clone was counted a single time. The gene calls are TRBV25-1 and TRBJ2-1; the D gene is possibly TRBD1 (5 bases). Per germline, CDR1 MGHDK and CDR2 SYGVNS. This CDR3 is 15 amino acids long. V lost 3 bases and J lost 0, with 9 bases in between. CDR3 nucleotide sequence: TGTGCCAGCAGTGACCAGGGCTTCTCCTACAATGAGCAGTTCTTC. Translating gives CASSDQGFSYNEQFF. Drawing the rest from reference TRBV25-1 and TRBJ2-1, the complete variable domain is EADIYQTPRYLVIGTGKKITLECSQTMGHDKMYWYQQDPGMELHLIHYSYGVNSTEKGDLSSESTVSRIRTEHFPLTLESARPSHTSQYLCASSDQGFSYNEQFFGPGTRLTVL.

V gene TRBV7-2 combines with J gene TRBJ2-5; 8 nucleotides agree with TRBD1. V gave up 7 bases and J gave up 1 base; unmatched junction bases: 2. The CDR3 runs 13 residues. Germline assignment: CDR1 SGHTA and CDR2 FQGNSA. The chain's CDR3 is CASTTGVQETQYF. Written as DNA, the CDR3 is TGTGCCAGCACGACAGGGGTCCAAGAGACCCAGTACTTC.

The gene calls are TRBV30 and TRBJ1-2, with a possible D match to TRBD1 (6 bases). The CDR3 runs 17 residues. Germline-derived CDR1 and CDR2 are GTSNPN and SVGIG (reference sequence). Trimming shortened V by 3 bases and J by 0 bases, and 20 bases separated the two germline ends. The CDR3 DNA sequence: TGTGCCTGGAGGATGTGGGACATCCCGCTAGCTAACTATGGCTACACCTTC. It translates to CAWRMWDIPLANYGYTF.

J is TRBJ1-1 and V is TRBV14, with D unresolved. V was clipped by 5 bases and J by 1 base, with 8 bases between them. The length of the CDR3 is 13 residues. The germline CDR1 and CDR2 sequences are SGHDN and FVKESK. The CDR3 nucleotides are TGTGCCAGCAGCAGGCAGACGAACACTGAAGCTTTCTTT. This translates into CASSRQTNTEAFF.

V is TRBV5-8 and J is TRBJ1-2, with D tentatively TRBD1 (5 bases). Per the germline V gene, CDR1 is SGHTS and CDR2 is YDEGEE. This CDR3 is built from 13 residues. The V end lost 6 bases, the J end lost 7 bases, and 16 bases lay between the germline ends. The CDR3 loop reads CASNEQGESGYTF. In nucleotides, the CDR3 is TGTGCCAGCAACGAGCAGGGCGAGTCTGGCTACACCTTC.

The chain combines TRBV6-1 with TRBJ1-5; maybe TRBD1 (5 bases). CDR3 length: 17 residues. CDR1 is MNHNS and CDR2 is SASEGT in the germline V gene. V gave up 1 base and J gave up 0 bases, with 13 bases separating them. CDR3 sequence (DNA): TGTGCCAGCAGTGAAGTCCCGGGGACCTATAGCAATCAGCCCCAGCATTTT. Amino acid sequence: CASSEVPGTYSNQPQHF.

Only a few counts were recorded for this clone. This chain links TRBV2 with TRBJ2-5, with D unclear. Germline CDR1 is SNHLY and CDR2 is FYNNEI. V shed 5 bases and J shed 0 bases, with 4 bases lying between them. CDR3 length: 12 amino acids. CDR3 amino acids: CASSMYQETQYF. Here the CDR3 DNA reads TGTGCCAGCAGTATGTACCAAGAGACCCAGTACTTC.

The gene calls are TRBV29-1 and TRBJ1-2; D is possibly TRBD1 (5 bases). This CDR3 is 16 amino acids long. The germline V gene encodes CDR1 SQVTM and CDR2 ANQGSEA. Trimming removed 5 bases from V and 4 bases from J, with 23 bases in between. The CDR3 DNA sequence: TGCAGCGTTACGGACCGATCCTTGACAGACCTCTATGGCTACACCTTC. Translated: CSVTDRSLTDLYGYTF.

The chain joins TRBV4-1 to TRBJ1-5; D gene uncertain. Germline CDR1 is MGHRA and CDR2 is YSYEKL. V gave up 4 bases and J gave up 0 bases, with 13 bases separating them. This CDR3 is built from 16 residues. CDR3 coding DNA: TGCGCCAGCAGCCGTCCGCCAGCTTTTAGCAATCAGCCCCAGCATTTT. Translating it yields CASSRPPAFSNQPQHF.

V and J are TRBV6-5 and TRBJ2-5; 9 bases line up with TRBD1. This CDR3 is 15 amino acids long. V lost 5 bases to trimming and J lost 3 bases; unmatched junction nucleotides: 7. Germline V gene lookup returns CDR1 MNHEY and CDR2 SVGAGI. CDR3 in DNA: TGTGCCAGCAGTGCGACCGGGACAGGGAAAGAGACCCAGTACTTC. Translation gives CASSATGTGKETQYF.

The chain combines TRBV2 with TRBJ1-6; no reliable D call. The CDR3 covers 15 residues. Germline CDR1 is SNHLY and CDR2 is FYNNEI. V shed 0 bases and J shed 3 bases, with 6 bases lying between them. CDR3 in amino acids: CASSEAPGYNSPLHF. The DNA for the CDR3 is TGTGCCAGCAGTGAAGCTCCCGGCTATAATTCACCCCTCCACTTT.

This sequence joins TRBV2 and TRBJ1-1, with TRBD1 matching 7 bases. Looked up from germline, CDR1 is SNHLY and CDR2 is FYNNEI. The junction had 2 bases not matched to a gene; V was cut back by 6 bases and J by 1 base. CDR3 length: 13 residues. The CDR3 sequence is CASSRDRNTEAFF. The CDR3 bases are TGTGCCAGCAGCCGGGACAGGAACACTGAAGCTTTCTTT.

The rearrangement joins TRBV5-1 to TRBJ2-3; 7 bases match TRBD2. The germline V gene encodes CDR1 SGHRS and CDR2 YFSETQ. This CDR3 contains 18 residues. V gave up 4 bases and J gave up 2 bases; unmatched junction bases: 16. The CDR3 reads CASSAGLEVGLFTDTQYF. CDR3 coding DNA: TGCGCCAGCAGCGCAGGACTAGAGGTTGGCCTCTTCACAGATACGCAGTATTTT.

The CDR3 is CSAAGRGQGSNEQFF. The CDR3 DNA is TGCAGCGCCGCAGGACGAGGACAGGGGTCCAATGAGCAGTTCTTC. V usage is TRBV29-1 and J usage is TRBJ2-1; TRBD1 matches 9 bases. The junction had 13 bases not matched to a gene; V was cut back by 7 bases and J by 6 bases. CDR3 size: 15 residues. CDR1 is SQVTM and CDR2 is ANQGSEA in the germline V gene.

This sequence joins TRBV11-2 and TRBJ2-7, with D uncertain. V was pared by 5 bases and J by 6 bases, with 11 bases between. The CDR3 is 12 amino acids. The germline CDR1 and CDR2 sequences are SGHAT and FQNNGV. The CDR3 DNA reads TGTGCCAGCAGCCTCGAATATGGCGAGCAGTACTTC. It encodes CASSLEYGEQYF.